This T cell receptor (beta chain) was captured in a study of lymphopenia after photon versus proton radiotherapy. TCRdb's table, derived via immunoSEQ multiplex PCR, lists solely in-frame clones and lacks some. The sample yields roughly 35,000 clones, about 83% seen once. General study results and limits: Oligoclonal CD8+ Temra expansion after nadir drove photon patients' diversity drop. Relative stability marked proton patients; photon patients lost diversity and naive cells.

Looked up from germline, CDR1 is SNHLY and CDR2 is FYNNEI. This CDR3 has 12 amino acids. V lost 6 bases and J lost 8, with 13 bases in between. Note on this clone: Antigen unknown.

This receptor was obtained from a man over 45 with gastric cancer. Sequenced material: peripheral blood, taken from a patient treated with photon-based radiotherapy. The chain is built from TRBV2 and TRBJ1-2; TRBD1 might be the D (5 bases). DNA of the CDR3: TGTGCCAGCAGCCGACAGTCGTGGGGCTACACCTTC. Translated: CASSRQSWGYTF.